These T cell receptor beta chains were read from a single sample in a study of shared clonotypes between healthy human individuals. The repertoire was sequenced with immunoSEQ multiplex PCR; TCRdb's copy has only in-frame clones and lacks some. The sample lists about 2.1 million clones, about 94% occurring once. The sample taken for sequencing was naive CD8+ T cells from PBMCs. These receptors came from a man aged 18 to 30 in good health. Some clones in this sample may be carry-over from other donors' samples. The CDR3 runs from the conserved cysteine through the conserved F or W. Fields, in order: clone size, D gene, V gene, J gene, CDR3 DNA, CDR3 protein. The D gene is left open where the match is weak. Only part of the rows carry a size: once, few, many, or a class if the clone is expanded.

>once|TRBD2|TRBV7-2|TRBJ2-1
TGTGCCAGCAGCTTATTCGGCGGGAGGGCCTATGAGCAGTTCTTC
CASSLFGGRAYEQFF
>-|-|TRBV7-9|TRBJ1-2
TGTGCCAGCAGCTTTGGCTCCGGCGCCTATGGCTACACCTTC
CASSFGSGAYGYTF
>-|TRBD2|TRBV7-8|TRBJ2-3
TGTGCCAGCAGCTCACGATTAGCGGGAGGGAAGTTAGGCGATACGCAGTATTTT
CASSSRLAGGKLGDTQYF
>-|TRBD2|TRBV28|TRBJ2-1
TGTGCCAGCAGTTTAAGTTTTGCGGCCGAACTAGCGGGATACAATGAGCAGTTCTTC
CASSLSFAAELAGYNEQFF
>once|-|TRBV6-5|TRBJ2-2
TGTGCCAGCAGTTATGAGGGGGGTGTTTCGTCCGGGGAGCTGTTTTTT
CASSYEGGVSSGELFF
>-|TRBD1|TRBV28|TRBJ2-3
TGTGCCAGCGATCCGATCCGGACAGGAGTCGCAGATACGCAGTATTTT
CASDPIRTGVADTQYF
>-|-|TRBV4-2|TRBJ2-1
TGTGCCAGCAGCCAAGATTGGGAAAGCAATGAGCAGTTCTTC
CASSQDWESNEQFF
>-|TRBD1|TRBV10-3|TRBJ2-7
TGTGCCATCAGCACTACAGGGGCCTACGAGCAGTACTTC
CAISTTGAYEQYF
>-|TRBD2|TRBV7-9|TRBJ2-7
TGTGCCAGCAGCTTAACCTTAGCGGGAGTTGATTTGCTGCAGTACTTC
CASSLTLAGVDLLQYF
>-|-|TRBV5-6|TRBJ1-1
TGTGCCAGCAGCAAGGGGGTCCGATTATCTGAAGCTTTCTTT
CASSKGVRLSEAFF
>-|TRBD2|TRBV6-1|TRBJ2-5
TGTGCCAGCAGTTCCCTGGGGACTGGGGGGGCCCAGTACTTC
CASSSLGTGGAQYF
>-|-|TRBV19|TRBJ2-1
TGTGCCAGTAGTATAGCAGCAGGGATCGAGCAGTTCTTC
CASSIAAGIEQFF
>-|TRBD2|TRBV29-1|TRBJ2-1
TGCAGCGTAGTCCCCACTAGCGGGAGGGCCTTTTCTATGAATGAGCAGTTCTTC
CSVVPTSGRAFSMNEQFF
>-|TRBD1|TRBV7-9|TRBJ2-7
TGTGCCAGCAGCAAAAGTACCGGGACAGGGGACAACGAGCAGTACTTC
CASSKSTGTGDNEQYF
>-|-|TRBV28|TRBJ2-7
TGTGCCAGCAGCTCGGACGGGTACGAGCAGTACTTC
CASSSDGYEQYF
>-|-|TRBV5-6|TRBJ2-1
TGTGCCAGCAGCTTGACCCAGGGCTCCTACAATGAGCAGTTCTTC
CASSLTQGSYNEQFF
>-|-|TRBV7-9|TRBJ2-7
TGTGCCAGTACCCAGGGATCCCATTCGGGGGAGCAGTACTTC
CASTQGSHSGEQYF
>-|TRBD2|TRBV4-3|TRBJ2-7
TGCGCCAGCAGCCAAGATGAGCTAGCGGGTGACGAGCAGTACTTC
CASSQDELAGDEQYF
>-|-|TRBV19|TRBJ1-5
TGTGCCAGTAACTACAGGGTTTGGAGCAATCAGCCCCAGCATTTT
CASNYRVWSNQPQHF
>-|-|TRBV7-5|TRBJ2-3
TGTGTCAGAAGCTTAGAGGAAGGCGGCAGCACAGATACGCAGTATTTT
CVRSLEEGGSTDTQYF
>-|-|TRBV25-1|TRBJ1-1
TGTGCCAGCAGTGAGGAGTTTTCCGGGGCTGAAGCTTTCTTT
CASSEEFSGAEAFF
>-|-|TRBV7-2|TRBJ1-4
TGTGCCAGCAGCTTATATCAGCAGCCTCCTAATGAAAAACTGTTTTTT
CASSLYQQPPNEKLFF
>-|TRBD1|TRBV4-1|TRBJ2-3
TGCGCCAGCAGCCAAGATGTCAGGGGGACGCAGTATTTT
CASSQDVRGTQYF
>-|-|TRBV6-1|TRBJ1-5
TGTGCCAGCAGTGAGCCGGCGGGTCAGCCCCAGCATTTT
CASSEPAGQPQHF
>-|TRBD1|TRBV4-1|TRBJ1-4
TGCGCCAGCAGCCAAGTAAAGGGGCAGGGGGGCGATGAAAAACTGTTTTTT
CASSQVKGQGGDEKLFF
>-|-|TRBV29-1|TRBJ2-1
TGCAGCGTTGTCTTCAACACGGAGAATGAGCAGTTCTTC
CSVVFNTENEQFF
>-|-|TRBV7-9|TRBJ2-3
TGTGCCAGCAGCTTAAACCCTTCTAGCACAGATACGCAGTATTTT
CASSLNPSSTDTQYF
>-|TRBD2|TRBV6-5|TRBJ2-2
TGTGCCAGCTCTAGCGGGACGAACACCGGGGAGCTGTTTTTT
CASSSGTNTGELFF
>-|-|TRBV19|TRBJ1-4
TGTGCCAGTAGCTCGGTTAGGCAGGCAACTAATGAAAAACTGTTTTTT
CASSSVRQATNEKLFF
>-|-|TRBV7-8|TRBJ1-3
TGTGCCAGCAGCTCCCCGGGGACGGACACCATATATTTT
CASSSPGTDTIYF
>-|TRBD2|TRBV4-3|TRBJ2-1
TGCGCCAGCAGCCAAGATGGTGGGGGGGATGAGCAGTTCTTC
CASSQDGGGDEQFF
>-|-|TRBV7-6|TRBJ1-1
TGTGCCAGCAGCTTACCTAAACAGGGACCAAACACTGAAGCTTTCTTT
CASSLPKQGPNTEAFF
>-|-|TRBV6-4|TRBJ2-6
TGTGCCAGCAGTGACTCGTTAGGAGGGGCTGGGGCCAACGTCCTGACTTTC
CASSDSLGGAGANVLTF
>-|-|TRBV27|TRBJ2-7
TGTGCCAGCGCGGAGAGGTACGGCGAGCAGTACTTC
CASAERYGEQYF
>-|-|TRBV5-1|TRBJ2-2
TGCGCCAGCAGCTTATCCCGGGACGTATGGTTTTTT
CASSLSRDVWFF
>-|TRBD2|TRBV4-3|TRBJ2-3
TGCGCCAGCAGCCAAGTCTGGGACGGGAGGGCGGATACGCAGTATTTT
CASSQVWDGRADTQYF
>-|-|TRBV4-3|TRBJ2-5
TGCGCCAGCAGCCAGGGCAGTAAGATTCAAGAGACCCAGTACTTC
CASSQGSKIQETQYF
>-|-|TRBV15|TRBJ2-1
TGTGCCACCGGTCAGGAGAGCTCCTACAATGAGCAGTTCTTC
CATGQESSYNEQFF
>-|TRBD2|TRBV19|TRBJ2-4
TGTGCCAGTAGTATGATGGGCCCACAGGGATGGACTAGCGGGATAGGACTAGCCAAAAACATTCAGTACTTC
CASSMMGPQGWTSGIGLAKNIQYF
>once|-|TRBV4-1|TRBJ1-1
TGCGCCAGCACCCAGGTGGGGGGCGACACTGAAGCTTTCTTT
CASTQVGGDTEAFF
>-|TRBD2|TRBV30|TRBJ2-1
TGTGCCTGGAGTGTACTAGCGGGTGGGGAGCAGTTCTTC
CAWSVLAGGEQFF